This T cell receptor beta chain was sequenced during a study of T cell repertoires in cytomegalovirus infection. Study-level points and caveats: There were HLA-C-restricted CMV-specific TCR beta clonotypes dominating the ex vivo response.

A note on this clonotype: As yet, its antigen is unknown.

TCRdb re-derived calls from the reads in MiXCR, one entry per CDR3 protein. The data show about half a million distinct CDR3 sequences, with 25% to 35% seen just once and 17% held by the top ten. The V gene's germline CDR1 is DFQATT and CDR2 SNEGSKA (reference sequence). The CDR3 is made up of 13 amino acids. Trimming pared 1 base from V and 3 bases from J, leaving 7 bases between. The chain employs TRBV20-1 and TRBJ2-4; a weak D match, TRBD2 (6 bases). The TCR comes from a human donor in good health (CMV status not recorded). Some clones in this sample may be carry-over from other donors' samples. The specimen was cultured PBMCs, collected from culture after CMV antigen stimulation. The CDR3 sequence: CSARAGVKNIQYF. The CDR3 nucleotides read TGCAGTGCTAGAGCGGGAGTCAAAAACATTCAGTACTTC.